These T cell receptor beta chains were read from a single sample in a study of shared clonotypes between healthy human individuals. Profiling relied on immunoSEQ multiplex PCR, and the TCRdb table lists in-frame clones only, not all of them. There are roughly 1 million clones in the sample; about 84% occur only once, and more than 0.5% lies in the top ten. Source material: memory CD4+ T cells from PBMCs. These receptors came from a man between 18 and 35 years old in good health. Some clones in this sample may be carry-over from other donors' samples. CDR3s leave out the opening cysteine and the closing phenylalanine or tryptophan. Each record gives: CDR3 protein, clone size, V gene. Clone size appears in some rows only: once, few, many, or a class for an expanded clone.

ASSPFSGGTEAF,.,TRBV7-9
ASSRDFVYEQY,.,TRBV5-5
ASSTTGGGSYEQY,few,TRBV5-1
ASSEGQGTEAF,.,TRBV18
ASSPGHRGYT,.,TRBV7-2
ASSEATSGGYNEQF,.,TRBV2
ASSEAGTSAYEQY,once,TRBV6-1
ASSWWGTGDEQY,.,TRBV5-1
ASSQFDGAMN,.,TRBV14
ASSQTGTVTDTQY,.,TRBV11-2
ASSLDRGGEKLF,.,TRBV5-1
ASSEATDGYSGANVLT,.,TRBV5-8
ASSPEVHRKVGGYT,.,TRBV4-3
ASSSYRGSVGETQY,.,TRBV7-7
ASTPRGNYGYT,.,TRBV28
ASSMGVYNEQF,.,TRBV11-3